This T cell receptor beta chain derives from a study of shared clonotypes between healthy human individuals. Splitting of CD4+ cells produced CD45RA+ naive and CD45RA-negative memory subsets. Sequenced by immunoSEQ multiplex PCR; TCRdb stores in-frame clones only, minus some. This table holds around 2.5 million clones, 90% to 95% found once. The germline V gene encodes CDR1 SGHKS and CDR2 YYEKEE (reference sequence). The CDR3 loop spans 13 amino acids. V lost 10 bases, J lost 4 bases, and 15 bases lay in between. The TCR was taken from a man younger than 35 in good health. Some clones in this sample may be carry-over from other donors' samples. Sequenced sample: naive CD4+ T cells from PBMCs. The subset: CD45RA+ positively selected. The V gene is TRBV5-5, the J gene TRBJ2-1; D is possibly TRBD1 or TRBD2 (6 bases each). CDR3 loop: CASTGRGYNEQFF. The CDR3 bases are TGTGCCTCCACAGGGCGGGGTTACAATGAGCAGTTCTTC.